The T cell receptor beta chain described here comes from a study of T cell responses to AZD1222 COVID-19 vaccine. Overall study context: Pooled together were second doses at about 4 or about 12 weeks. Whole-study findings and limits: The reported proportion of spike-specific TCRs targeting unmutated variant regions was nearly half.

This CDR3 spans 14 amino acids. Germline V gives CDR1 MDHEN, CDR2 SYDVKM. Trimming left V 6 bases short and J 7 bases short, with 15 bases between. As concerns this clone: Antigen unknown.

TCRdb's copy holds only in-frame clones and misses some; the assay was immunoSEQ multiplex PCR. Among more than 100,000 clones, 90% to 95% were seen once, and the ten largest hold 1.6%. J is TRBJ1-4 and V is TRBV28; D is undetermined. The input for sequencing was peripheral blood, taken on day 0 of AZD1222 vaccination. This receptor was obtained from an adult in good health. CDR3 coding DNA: TGTGCCAGCAGCGAGGGTAATCGTGGTGAAAAACTGTTTTTT. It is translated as CASSEGNRGEKLFF.